The T cell receptor (beta chain) described here comes from a study of OX40 agonist ivuxolimab in advanced cancers. About the study: Age averaged 60 years (range about 20 to 79), and less than 85% were male.

The CDR3 spans 19 residues. Trimming removed 5 bases from V and 1 base from J, with 27 bases in between. CDR1 SGHNT and CDR2 YENEEA come from the germline V gene. The table came from immunoSEQ multiplex PCR; TCRdb's copy has only in-frame clones and leaves some out. This table holds about 77,000 clones, about 84% found once. V gene TRBV11-3 combines with J gene TRBJ2-7, with unresolved D. The source was CD4+ or CD8+ T cells sorted from blood, collected in a trial of the OX40 agonist ivuxolimab. This clonotype was sampled from an adult with an advanced solid tumor such as melanoma, head and neck, liver or kidney cancer. The CDR3: CASSGLPAPQTAGSYEQYF. CDR3 in DNA: TGTGCCAGCAGCGGTCTCCCGGCGCCCCAAACAGCCGGGTCCTACGAGCAGTACTTC.